The clone carrying this T cell receptor (beta chain) has a count of ten or more. Its specificity is unknown. The V gene's germline CDR1 is DFQATT and CDR2 SNEGSKA (reference sequence). The CDR3 has 15 amino acids. V was clipped by 7 bases and J by 3 bases; unmatched bases: 12. This specimen belongs to a study of type 1 regulatory T cells. Study details: T-allo10 is a Tr1-enriched, alloantigen-specific CD4 T cell product made in vitro.

TCRdb re-called the reads through MiXCR, storing one row per CDR3 protein. This table holds roughly 40,000 distinct CDR3 sequences, 10% to 15% found once. The source material was cultured non-Tr1 T cells, either the whole culture or a sorted T cell fraction (not recorded which). The rearrangement joins TRBV20-1 to TRBJ2-7, with 10 bases fitting TRBD2. The clonotype was recovered from a human donor in good health. CDR3 DNA sequence: TGCAGTGTCAGAAAGAGCGGGAGGGCGTTCTACGAGCAGTACTTC. Translation gives CSVRKSGRAFYEQYF.